This TCR beta chain stems from a study of cytomegalovirus exposure and HLA in healthy donors. The CDR3 sequence is 15 residues long. CDR1 and CDR2 from the germline V gene are MGHRA and YSYEKL. Trimming cost V 0 bases and J 1 base, with 9 bases left between them. PCR was performed using 60 Vbeta and 13 Jbeta primers. Only in-frame clones appear in the TCRdb table, and some are missing; sequencing was by immunoSEQ multiplex PCR. The repertoire consists of 180,000 or so clones, with over 65% occurring once and the leading ten covering 0.098%. V usage is TRBV4-1 and J usage is TRBJ1-2; D call uncertain. The receptor comes from a boy aged 2-9 years in good health and CMV-seronegative. The specimen was PBMCs. CDR3 in amino acids: CASSQDLLSNYGYTF. CDR3 DNA: TGCGCCAGCAGCCAAGATCTTCTCAGTAACTATGGCTACACCTTC.